Given below is one T cell receptor beta chain in context. Its target is not known. The CDR3 is 14 amino acids. Germline values: CDR1 ENHRY, CDR2 SYGVKD. Germline trimming cut 7 bases from V and 7 bases from J; bases unmatched to any gene: 8. These data belong to a study of response to subunit inactivated influenza vaccine. General observations from the study: The study's authors posited that every seasonal influenza vaccination enlists few new T cells.

TCRdb reprocessed the RT-PCR reads with MiXCR, giving one entry per CDR3 protein. Of 750,000 to 850,000 distinct CDR3 sequences listed, around 20% are singletons. This chain joins TRBV10-3 and TRBJ2-2; 8 bases are shared with TRBD2. The sequence was collected from a man aged 45 to 65 who received an inactivated influenza vaccine. This specimen consisted of PBMCs from blood, obtained roughly 5 days after vaccination. The CDR3 is CAIKQRETGGELFF. DNA of the CDR3: TGTGCCATCAAACAGCGGGAGACGGGCGGGGAGCTGTTTTTT.